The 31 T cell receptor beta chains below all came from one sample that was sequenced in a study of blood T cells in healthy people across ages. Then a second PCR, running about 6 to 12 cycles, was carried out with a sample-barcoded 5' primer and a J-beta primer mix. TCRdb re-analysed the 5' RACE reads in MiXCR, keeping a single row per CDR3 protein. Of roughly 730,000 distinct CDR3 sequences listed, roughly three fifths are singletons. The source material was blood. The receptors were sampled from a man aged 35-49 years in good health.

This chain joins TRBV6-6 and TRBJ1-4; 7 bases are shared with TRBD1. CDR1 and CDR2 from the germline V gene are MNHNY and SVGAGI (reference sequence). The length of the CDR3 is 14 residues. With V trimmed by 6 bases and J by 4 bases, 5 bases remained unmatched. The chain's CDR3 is CASRVTGLNEKLFF. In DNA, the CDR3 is TGTGCCAGCAGAGTGACAGGGCTTAATGAAAAACTGTTTTTT.

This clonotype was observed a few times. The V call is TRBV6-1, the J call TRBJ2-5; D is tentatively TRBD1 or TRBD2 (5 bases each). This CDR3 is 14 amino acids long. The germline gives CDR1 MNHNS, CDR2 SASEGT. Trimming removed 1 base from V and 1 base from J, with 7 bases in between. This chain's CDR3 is CASSEVGVQETQYF. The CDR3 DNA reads TGTGCCAGCAGTGAAGTGGGGGTCCAAGAGACCCAGTACTTC.

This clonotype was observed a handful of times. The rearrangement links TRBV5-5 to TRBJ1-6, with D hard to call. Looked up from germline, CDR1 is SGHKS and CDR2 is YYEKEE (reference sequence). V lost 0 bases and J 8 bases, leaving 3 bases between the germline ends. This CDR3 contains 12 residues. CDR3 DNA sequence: TGTGCCAGCAGCTTGGGTGATTCACCCCTCCACTTT. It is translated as CASSLGDSPLHF. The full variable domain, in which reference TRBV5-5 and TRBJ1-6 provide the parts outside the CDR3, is DAGVTQSPTHLIKTRGQQVTLRCSPISGHKSVSWYQQVLGQGPQFIFQYYEKEERGRGNFPDRFSARQFPNYSSELNVNALLLGDSALYLCASSLGDSPLHFGNGTRLTVT.

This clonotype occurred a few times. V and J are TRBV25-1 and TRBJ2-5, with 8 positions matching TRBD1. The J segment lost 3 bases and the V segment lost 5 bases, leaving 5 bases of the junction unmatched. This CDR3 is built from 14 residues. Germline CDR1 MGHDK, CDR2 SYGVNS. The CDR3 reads CASSPTGAEETQYF. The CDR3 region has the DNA TGTGCCAGCAGTCCGACAGGGGCAGAAGAGACCCAGTACTTC. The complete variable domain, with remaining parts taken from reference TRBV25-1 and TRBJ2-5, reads EADIYQTPRYLVIGTGKKITLECSQTMGHDKMYWYQQDPGMELHLIHYSYGVNSTEKGDLSSESTVSRIRTEHFPLTLESARPSHTSQYLCASSPTGAEETQYFGPGTRLLVL.

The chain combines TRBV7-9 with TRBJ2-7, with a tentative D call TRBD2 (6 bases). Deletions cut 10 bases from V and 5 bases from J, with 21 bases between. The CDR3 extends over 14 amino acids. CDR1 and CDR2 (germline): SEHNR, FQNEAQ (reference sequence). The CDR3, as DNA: TGTGCCACCAAGATAGCGGAGGAATTCCACGAGCAGTACTTC. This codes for CATKIAEEFHEQYF.

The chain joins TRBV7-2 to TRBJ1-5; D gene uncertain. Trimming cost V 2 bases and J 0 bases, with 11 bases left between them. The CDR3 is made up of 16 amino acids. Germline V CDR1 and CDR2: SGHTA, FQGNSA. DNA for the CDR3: TGTGCCAGCAGCTTAAACCGGTTATCTAGCAATCAGCCCCAGCATTTT. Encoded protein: CASSLNRLSSNQPQHF.

CDR3 in DNA: TGCAGTGCCATGGGAGGACAGGGGTCCTACGAGCAGTACTTC. This gives the protein CSAMGGQGSYEQYF. The chain recombines TRBV20-1 with TRBJ2-7; 9 bases map to TRBD1. The junction had 7 bases not matched to a gene; V was cut back by 6 bases and J by 1 base. The CDR3 totals 14 residues. CDR1 and CDR2 (germline): DFQATT, SNEGSKA (reference sequence).

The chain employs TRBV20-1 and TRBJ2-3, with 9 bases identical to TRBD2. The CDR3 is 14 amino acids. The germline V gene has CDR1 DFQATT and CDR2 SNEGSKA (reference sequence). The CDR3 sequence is CTVGGGASTDTQYF. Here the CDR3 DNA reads TGCACCGTGGGCGGGGGGGCTAGCACAGATACGCAGTATTTT.

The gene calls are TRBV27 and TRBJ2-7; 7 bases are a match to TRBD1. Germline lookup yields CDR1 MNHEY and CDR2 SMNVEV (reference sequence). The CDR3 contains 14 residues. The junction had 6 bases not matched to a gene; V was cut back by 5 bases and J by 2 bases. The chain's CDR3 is CASSPGTVAYEQYF. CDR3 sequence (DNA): TGTGCCAGCAGTCCCGGGACAGTAGCCTACGAGCAGTACTTC.

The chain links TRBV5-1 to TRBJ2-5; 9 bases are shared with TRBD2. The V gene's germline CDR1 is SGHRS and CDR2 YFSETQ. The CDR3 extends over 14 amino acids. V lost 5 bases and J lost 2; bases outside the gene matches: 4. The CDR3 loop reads CASRRLAVQETQYF. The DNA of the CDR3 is TGCGCCAGCAGGAGACTAGCGGTTCAAGAGACCCAGTACTTC.

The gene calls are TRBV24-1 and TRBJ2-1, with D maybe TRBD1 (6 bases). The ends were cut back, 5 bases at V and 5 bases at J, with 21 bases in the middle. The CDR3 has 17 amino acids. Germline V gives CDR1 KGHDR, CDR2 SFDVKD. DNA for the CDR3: TGTGCCACCAGTGCCGCGGTGGCGGGCAGGGGTAACAATGAGCAGTTCTTC. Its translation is CATSAAVAGRGNNEQFF.

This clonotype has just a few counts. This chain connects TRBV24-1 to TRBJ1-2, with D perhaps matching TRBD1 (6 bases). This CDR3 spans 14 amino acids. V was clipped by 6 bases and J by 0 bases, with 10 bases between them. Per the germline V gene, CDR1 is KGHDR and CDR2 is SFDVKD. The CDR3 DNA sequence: TGTGCCACCAGTTCCGGACAGTCTAACTATGGCTACACCTTC. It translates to CATSSGQSNYGYTF.

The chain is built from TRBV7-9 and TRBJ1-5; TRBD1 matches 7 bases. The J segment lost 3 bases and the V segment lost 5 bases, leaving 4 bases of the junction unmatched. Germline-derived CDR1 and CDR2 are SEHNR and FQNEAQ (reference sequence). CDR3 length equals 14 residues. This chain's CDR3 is CASSRDRPNQPQHF. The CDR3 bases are TGTGCCAGCAGCCGGGACAGACCCAATCAGCCCCAGCATTTT.

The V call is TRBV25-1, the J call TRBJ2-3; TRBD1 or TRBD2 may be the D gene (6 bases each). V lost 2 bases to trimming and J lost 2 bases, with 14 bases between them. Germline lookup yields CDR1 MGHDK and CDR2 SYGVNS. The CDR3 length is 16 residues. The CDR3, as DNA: TGTGCCAGCAGTGAAGGCGGAGGGACATCCACAGATACGCAGTATTTT. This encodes CASSEGGGTSTDTQYF.

In DNA, the CDR3 is TGTGCCACCAGCAGAGATGCGAGGGCCATAGGGGTTCAGCAGTACTTC. Translating it yields CATSRDARAIGVQQYF. The chain has TRBV15 and TRBJ2-4, with D possibly called TRBD1 or TRBD2 (5 bases each). Germline V gene data show CDR1 as LNHNV and CDR2 as YYDKDF (reference sequence). This CDR3 spans 16 amino acids. V was clipped by 0 bases and J by 13 bases, with 22 bases between them.

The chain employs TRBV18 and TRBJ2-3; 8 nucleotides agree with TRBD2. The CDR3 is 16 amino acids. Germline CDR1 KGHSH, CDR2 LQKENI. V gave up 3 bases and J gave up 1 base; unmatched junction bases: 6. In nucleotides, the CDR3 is TGTGCCAGCTCACCCCTCCCCGGGAGGGGCACAGATACGCAGTATTTT. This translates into CASSPLPGRGTDTQYF.

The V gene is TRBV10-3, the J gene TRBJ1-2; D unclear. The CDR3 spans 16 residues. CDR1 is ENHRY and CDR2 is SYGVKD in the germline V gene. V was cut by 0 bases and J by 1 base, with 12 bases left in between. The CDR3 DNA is TGTGCCATCAGTGAGTCGACAATAACTAGTAACTATGGCTACACCTTC. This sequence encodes CAISESTITSNYGYTF.

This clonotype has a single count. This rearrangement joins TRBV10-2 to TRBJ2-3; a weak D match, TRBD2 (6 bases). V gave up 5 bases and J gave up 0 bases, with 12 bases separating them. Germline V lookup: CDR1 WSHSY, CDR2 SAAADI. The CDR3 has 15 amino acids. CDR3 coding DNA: TGCGCCAGCAGTTCTCGGAGGGTTAGCACAGATACGCAGTATTTT. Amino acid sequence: CASSSRRVSTDTQYF.

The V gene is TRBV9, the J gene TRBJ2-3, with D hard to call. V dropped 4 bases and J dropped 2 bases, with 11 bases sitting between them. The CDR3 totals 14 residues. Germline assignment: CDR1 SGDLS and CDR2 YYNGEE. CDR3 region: CASSPRLVTDTQYF. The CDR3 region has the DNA TGTGCCAGCAGCCCTCGGTTGGTCACAGATACGCAGTATTTT.

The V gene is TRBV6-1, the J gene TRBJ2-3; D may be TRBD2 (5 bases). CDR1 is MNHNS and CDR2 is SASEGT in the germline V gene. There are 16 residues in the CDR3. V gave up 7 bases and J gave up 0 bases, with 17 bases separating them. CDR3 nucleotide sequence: TGTGCCAGCACCGAGGACTCGGCGACTAGCACAGATACGCAGTATTTT. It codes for CASTEDSATSTDTQYF.

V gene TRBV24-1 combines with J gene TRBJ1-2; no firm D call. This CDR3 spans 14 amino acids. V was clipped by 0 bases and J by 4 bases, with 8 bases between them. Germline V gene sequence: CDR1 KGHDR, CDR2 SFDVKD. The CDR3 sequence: CATSDLKLLYGYTF. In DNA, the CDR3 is TGTGCCACCAGTGATTTGAAGTTGCTCTATGGCTACACCTTC.

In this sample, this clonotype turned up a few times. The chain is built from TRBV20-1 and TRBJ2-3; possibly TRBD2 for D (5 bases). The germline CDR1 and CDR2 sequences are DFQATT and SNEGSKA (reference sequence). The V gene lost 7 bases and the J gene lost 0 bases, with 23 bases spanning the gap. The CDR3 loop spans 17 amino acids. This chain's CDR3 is CSGRGAQPTSSTDTQYF. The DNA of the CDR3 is TGCAGTGGACGGGGAGCGCAACCAACCTCTAGCACAGATACGCAGTATTTT.

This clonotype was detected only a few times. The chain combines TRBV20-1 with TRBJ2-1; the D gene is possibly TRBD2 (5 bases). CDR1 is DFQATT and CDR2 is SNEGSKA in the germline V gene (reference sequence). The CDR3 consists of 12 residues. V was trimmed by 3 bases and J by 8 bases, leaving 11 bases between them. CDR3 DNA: TGCAGTGCTAGCTATACTAGGTATGAGCAGTTCTTC. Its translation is CSASYTRYEQFF.

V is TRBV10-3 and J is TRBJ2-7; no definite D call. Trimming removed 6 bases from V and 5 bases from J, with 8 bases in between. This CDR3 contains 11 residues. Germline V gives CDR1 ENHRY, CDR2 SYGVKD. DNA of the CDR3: TGTGCCATCAGGTTCTTTGACGAGCAGTACTTC. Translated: CAIRFFDEQYF.

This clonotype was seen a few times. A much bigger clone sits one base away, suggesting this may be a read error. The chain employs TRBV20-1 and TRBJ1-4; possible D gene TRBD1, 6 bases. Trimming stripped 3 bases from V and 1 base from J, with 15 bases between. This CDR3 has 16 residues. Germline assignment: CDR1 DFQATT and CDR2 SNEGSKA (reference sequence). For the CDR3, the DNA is TGCAGTGCTAGGACGCAGACGGGACAAACTAATGAAAAACTGTTTTTT. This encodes CSARTQTGQTNEKLFF.

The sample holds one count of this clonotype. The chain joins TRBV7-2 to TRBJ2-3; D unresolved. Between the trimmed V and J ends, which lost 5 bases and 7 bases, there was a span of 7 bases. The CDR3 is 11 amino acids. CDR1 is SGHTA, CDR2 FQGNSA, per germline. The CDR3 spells CASSPVHTQYF. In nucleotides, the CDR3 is TGTGCCAGCAGCCCAGTCCATACGCAGTATTTT.

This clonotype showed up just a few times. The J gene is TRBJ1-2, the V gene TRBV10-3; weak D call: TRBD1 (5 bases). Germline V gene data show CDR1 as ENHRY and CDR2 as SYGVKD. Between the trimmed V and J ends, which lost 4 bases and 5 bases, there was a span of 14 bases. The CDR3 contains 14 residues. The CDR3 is CAISVEAGKYGYTF. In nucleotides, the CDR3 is TGTGCCATCAGTGTCGAAGCAGGGAAATATGGCTACACCTTC.

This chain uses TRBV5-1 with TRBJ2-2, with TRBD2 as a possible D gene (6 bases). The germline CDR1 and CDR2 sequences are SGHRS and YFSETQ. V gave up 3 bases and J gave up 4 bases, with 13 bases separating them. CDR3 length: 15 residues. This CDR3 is CASSWDPAGTGELFF. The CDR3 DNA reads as TGCGCCAGCAGCTGGGACCCAGCGGGCACCGGGGAGCTGTTTTTT.

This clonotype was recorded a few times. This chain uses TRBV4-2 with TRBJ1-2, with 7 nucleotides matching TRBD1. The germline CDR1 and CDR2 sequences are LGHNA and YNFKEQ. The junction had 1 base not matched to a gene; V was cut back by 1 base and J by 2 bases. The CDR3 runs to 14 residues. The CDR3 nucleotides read TGTGCCAGCAGCCAAGGGACAGGAAACTATGGCTACACCTTC. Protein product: CASSQGTGNYGYTF.

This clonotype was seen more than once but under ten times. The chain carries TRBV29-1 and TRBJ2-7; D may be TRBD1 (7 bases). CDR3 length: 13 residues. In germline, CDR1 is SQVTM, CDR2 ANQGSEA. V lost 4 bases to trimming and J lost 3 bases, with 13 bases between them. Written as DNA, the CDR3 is TGCAGCGTTGGAGGCGGGACAGACTACGAGCAGTACTTC. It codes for CSVGGGTDYEQYF.

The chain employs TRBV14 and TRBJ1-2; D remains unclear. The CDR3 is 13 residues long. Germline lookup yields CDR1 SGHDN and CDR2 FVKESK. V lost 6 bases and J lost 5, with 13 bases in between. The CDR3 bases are TGTGCCAGCAGTCTGGACCTTTGGTATGGCTACACCTTC. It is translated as CASSLDLWYGYTF.